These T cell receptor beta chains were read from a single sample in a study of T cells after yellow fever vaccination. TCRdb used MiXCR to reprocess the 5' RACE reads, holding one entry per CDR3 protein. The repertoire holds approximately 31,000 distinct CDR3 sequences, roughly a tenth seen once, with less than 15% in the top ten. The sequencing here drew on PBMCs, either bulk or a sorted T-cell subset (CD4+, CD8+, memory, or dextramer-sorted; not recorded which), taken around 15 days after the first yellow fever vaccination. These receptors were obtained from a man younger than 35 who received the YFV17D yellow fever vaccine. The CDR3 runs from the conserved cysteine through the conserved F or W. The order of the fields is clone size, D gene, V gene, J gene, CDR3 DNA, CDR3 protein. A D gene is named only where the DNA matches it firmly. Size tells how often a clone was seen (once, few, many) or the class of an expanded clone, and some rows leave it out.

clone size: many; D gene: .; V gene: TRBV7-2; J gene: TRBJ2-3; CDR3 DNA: TGTGCCAGCAGTCGTATTCAGGGGAGGATTTACACAGATACGCAGTATTTT; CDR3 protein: CASSRIQGRIYTDTQYF
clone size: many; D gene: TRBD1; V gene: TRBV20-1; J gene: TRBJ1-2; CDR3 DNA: TGCAGTGCTGTGACAGGGGCCGAGGGCTATGGCTACACCTTC; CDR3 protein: CSAVTGAEGYGYTF
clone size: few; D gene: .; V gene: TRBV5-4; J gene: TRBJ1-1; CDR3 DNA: TGTGCCAGCAGCTTGGCTCCCACAGTTCTTAATCCTGAAGCTTTCTTT; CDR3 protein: CASSLAPTVLNPEAFF
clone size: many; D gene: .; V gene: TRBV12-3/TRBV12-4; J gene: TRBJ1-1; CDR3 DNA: TGTGCCAGCAGTTTCCATTGGGTTGGAACTGAAGCTTTCTTT; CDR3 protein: CASSFHWVGTEAFF
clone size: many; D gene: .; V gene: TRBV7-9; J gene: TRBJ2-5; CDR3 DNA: TGTGCCAGCAGCTTGTCTGGGACGCAAGAGACCCAGTACTTC; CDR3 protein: CASSLSGTQETQYF
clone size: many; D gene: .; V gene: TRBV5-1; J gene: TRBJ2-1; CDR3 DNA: TGCGCCAGCAGCTTGGACTACAATGAGCAGTTCTTC; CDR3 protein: CASSLDYNEQFF
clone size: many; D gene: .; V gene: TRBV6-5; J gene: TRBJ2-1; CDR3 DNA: TGTGCCAGCAGTTACTCGAGGGGTTTCCCTATCAATGAGCAGTTCTTC; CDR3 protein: CASSYSRGFPINEQFF
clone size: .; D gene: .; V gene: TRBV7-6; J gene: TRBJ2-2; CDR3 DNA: TGTGCCAGCAGCTCCGCATGGGAAACCGGGGAGCTGTTTTTT; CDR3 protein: CASSSAWETGELFF
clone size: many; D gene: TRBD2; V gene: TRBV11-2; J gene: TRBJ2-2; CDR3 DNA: TGTGCCAGCAGCTCTCCCCTAGCGGGGGGGCCGGGCACCGGGGAGCTGTTTTTT; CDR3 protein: CASSSPLAGGPGTGELFF
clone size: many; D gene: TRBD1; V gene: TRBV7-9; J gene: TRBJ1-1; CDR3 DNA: TGTGCCAGCAGCCCGACAGGGTTGAACACTGAAGCTTTCTTT; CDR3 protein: CASSPTGLNTEAFF
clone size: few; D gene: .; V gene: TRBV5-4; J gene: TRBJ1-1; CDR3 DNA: TGTGCCAGCAGCGGCCCTCTAGCCGGGGGCACTGAAGCTTTCTTT; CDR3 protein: CASSGPLAGGTEAFF
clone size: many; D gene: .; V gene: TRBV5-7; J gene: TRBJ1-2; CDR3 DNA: TGTGCCAGCAGCTTTTCCGTCCCCTATGGCTACACCTTC; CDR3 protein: CASSFSVPYGYTF
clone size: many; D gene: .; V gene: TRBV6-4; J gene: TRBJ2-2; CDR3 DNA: TGTGCCAGCAGCCTAACAGGTTCCCCCACCGGGGAGCTGTTTTTT; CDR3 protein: CASSLTGSPTGELFF
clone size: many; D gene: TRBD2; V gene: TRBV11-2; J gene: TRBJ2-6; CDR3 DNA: TGTGCCAGCAGCCCCGGGGGGAACTCTGGGGCCAACGTCCTGACTTTC; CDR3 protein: CASSPGGNSGANVLTF
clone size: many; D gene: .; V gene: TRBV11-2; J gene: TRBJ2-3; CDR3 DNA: TGTGCCAGCAGCTTCACGGGGGCAGATACGCAGTATTTT; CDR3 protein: CASSFTGADTQYF
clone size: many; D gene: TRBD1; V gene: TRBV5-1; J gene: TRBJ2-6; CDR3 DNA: TGCGCCAGCAGCTTGCTCGGACAGGGGACTCTCTCTGGGGCCAACGTCCTGACTTTC; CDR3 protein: CASSLLGQGTLSGANVLTF
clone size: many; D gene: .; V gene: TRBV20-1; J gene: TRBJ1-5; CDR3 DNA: TGCAGTGCTAGAGATCCGACGGACGCAGATAGGCCCCAGCATTTT; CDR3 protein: CSARDPTDADRPQHF
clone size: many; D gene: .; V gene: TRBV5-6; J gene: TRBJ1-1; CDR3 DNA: TGTGCCAGCAGCTTGTGGAGTCTGTCTTTATACACTGAAGCTTTCTTT; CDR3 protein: CASSLWSLSLYTEAFF
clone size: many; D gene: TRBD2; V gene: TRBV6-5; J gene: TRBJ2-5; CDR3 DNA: TGTGCCAGCAGTACACGCGGGAGCCAAGAGACCCAGTACTTC; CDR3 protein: CASSTRGSQETQYF
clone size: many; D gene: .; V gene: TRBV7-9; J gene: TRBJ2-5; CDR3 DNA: TGTGCCAGCATCAATCTACCCGGAGCGACCCAGTACTTC; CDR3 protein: CASINLPGATQYF
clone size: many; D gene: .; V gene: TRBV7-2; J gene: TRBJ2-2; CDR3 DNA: TGTGCCAGCAGCTTAGGTCTTACTAGCGGGGAGCTGTTTTTT; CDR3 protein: CASSLGLTSGELFF
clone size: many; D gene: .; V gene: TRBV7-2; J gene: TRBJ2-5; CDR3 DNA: TGTGCCAGCAGCTTAGAGGGTATTACTGGGGAGACCCAGTACTTC; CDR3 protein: CASSLEGITGETQYF
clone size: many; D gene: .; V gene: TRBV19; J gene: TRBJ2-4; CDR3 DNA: TGTGCCAGTGGAGGGGGGCTGGGCATTCAGTACTTC; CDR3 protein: CASGGGLGIQYF
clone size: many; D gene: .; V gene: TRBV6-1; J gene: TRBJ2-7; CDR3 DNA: TGTGCCAGCAGTGAAGCCGCCTACGAGCAGTACTTC; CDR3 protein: CASSEAAYEQYF
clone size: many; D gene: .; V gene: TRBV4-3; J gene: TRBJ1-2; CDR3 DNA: TGCGCCAGCAGCCAAGCCTCTGGACAGACTAACTATGGCTACACCTTC; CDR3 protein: CASSQASGQTNYGYTF
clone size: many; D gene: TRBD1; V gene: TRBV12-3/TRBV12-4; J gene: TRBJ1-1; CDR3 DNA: TGTGCCAGCAGTGTAACCACAGGGGGCATTACTGAAGCTTTCTTT; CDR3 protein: CASSVTTGGITEAFF
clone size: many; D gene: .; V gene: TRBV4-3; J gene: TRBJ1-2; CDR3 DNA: TGCGCCAGCAGCCAAGATCGGGACACCCTTAACTATGGCTACACCTTC; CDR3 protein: CASSQDRDTLNYGYTF
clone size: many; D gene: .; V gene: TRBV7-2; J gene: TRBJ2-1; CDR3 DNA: TGTGCCAGCAGCCCGCCGGCTGGGGCGGTACTCTCGGTTGAATTCTTC; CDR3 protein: CASSPPAGAVLSVEFF
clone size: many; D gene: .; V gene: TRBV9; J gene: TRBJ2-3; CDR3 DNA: TGTGCCAGCAGCGTTGGGCAGCCCACAGATACGCAGTATTTT; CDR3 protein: CASSVGQPTDTQYF
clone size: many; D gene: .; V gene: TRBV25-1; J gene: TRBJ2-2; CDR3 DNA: TGTGCCAGCAGTGATGGAGTAGGAGGTACCGGGGAGCTGTTTTTT; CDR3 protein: CASSDGVGGTGELFF
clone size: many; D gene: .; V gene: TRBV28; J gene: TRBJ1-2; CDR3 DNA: TGTGCCAGCAGTTTTCAAGGAGAAGGCTACACCTTC; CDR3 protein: CASSFQGEGYTF
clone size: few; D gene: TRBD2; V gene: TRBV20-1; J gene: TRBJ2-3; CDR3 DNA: TGCAGTGCTAGCGGGACTACCTCCGGGACAGATACGCAGTATTTT; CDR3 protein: CSASGTTSGTDTQYF
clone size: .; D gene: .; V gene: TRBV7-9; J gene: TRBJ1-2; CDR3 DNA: TGTGCCAGCAGCCACCTCGAAGGGCAAGGCTACACCTTC; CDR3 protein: CASSHLEGQGYTF
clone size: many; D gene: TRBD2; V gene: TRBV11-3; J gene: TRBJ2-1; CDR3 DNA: TGTGCCAGCAGCATCGGGACTAGCGGGGGGGCCAATGAGCAGTTCTTC; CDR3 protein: CASSIGTSGGANEQFF
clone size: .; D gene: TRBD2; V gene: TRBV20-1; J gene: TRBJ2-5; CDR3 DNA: TGCAGTACTAGAAAAGCGGGGGGGCTTTTCCGAGAGACCCAGTACTTC; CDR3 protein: CSTRKAGGLFRETQYF
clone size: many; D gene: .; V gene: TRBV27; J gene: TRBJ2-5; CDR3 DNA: TGTGCCAGCAGTTTTCTCGTAGGGGGAGAGACCCAGTACTTC; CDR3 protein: CASSFLVGGETQYF
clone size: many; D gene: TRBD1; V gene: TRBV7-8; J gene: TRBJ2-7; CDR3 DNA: TGTGCCAGCAGCTTAGTACAGGGGGCAATTGAGCAGTACTTC; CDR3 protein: CASSLVQGAIEQYF
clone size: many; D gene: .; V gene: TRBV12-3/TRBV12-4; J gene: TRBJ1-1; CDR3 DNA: TGTGCCAGCAGTTTGGAAAGGGGAGGCACTGAAGCTTTCTTT; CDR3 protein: CASSLERGGTEAFF
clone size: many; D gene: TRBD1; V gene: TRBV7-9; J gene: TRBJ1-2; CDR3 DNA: TGTGCCAGCAGCGGTCCGGGACAGGGGGACTATGGCTACACCTTC; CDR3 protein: CASSGPGQGDYGYTF
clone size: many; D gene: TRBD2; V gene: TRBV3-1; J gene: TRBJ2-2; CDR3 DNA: TGTGCCAGCAGCCAAAGACTAGCGGCCACCGGGGAGCTGTTTTTT; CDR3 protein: CASSQRLAATGELFF
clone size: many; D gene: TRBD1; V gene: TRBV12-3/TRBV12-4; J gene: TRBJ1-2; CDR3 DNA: TGTGCCAGCAGCTTGGAGGGACAGAACTATGGCTACACCTTC; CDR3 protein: CASSLEGQNYGYTF
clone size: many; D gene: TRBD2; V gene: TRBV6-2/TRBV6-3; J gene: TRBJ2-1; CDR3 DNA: TGTGCCAGCAGTCCCCTAGCGGGGAATAACAATGAGCAGTTCTTC; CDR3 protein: CASSPLAGNNNEQFF
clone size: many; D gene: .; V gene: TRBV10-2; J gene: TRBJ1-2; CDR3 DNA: TGCGCCAGCGGAGTGGGGACTAACTATGGCTACACCTTC; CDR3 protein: CASGVGTNYGYTF
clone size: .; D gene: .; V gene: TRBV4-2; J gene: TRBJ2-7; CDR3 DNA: TGTGCCAGCAGCCGCCTGGACAGCCCTAGCTCCTACGAGCAGTACTTC; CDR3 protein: CASSRLDSPSSYEQYF
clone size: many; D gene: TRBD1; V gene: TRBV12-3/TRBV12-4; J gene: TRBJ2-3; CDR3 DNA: TGTGCCAGCACCAAGGGACAGGGGGATACGCAGTATTTT; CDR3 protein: CASTKGQGDTQYF
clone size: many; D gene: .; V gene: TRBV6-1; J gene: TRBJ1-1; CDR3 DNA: TGTGCCAGCAGTGGCCAGCCTTCGGTTACTGAAGCTTTCTTT; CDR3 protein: CASSGQPSVTEAFF
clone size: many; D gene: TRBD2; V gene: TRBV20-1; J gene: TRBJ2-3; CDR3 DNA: TGCAGTGCTAGAGATCTGGTCGGGGGGGATACGCAGTATTTT; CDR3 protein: CSARDLVGGDTQYF
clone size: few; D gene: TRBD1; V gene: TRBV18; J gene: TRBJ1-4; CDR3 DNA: TGTGCCAGCTCACCCTCGACAGGGGGCGATGAAAAACTGTTTTTT; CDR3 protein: CASSPSTGGDEKLFF
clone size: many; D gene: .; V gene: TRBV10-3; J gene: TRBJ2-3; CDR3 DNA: TGTGCCATCACCGAGGGCGCCGCAGATACGCAGTATTTT; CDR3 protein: CAITEGAADTQYF
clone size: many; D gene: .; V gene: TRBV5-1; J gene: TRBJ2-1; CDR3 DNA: TGCGCCAGCAGCCCCCTTGGGGGCTCCTACAATGAGCAGTTCTTC; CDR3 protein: CASSPLGGSYNEQFF
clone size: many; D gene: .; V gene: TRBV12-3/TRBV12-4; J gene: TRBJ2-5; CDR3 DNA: TGTGCCAGCAGTCATACAGGGACAACAGAGACCCAGTACTTC; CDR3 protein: CASSHTGTTETQYF
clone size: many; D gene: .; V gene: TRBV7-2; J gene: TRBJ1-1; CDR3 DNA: TGTGCCAGCAGCTCCTCCAGGTGGAACACTGAAGCTTTCTTT; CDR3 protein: CASSSSRWNTEAFF
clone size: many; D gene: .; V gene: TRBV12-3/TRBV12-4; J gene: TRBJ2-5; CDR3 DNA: TGTGCCAGCAGTTTAATGACACCCCAAGAGACCCAGTACTTC; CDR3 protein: CASSLMTPQETQYF
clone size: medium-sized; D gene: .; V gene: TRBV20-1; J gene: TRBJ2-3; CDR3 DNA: TGCAGTGCGTTCCAGGGGGGACCCAATACGCAGTATTTT; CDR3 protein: CSAFQGGPNTQYF
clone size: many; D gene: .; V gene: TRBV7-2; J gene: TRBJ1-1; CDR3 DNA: TGTGCCAGCTTACTCCTGACTGAAGCTTTCTTT; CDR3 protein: CASLLLTEAFF
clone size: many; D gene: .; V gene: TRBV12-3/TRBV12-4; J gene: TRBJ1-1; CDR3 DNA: TGTGCCAGCAGTTTCTACGGGATAGCTTTCTTT; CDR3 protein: CASSFYGIAFF
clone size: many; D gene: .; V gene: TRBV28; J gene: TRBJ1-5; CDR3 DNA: TGTGCCAGCAGTTTAAATGACAAACAGCCCCAGCATTTT; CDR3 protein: CASSLNDKQPQHF